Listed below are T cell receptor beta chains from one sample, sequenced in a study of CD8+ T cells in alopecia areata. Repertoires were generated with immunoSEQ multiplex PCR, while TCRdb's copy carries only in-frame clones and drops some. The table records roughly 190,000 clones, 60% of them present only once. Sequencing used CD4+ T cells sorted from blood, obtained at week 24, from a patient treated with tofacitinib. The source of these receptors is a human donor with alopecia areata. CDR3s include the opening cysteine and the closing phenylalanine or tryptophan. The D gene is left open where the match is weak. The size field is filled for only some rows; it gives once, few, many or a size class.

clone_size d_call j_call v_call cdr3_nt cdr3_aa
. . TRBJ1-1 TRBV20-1 TGCAGTGCTAGATCGAACACTGAAGCTTTCTTT CSARSNTEAFF
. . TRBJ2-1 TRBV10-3 TGTGCTACGGCGGGGAACGGCAATGAGCAGTTCTTC CATAGNGNEQFF
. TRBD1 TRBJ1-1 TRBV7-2 TGTGCCAGCAGCCACGACAGGGTTGGCGTACCTTTCTTT CASSHDRVGVPFF
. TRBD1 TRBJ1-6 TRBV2 TGTGCCAAGGGACAGGGGGCGCCTGATAATTCACCCCTCCACTTT CAKGQGAPDNSPLHF
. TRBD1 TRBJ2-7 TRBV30 TGTGCCTCCGGGACAGGGAGGATCGCCTACGAGCAGTACTTC CASGTGRIAYEQYF
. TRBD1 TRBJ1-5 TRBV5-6 TGTGCCAGCAGCCCCAGGGGGCTAAGGAATCAGCCCCAGCATTTT CASSPRGLRNQPQHF
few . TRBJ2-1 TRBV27 TGTGCCAGCAGTTTAGGGTTTGGGTACGGGTTGAGGAATGAGCAGTTCTTC CASSLGFGYGLRNEQFF
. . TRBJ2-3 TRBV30 TGTGCCTGGAGTGGGGTCAGGACCATGGGAGATACGCAGTATTTT CAWSGVRTMGDTQYF
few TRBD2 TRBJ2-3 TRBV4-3 TGCGCCAGCAGCCAAGACCCGGGACTAGCGGGGGGGCTGTATACGCAGTATTTT CASSQDPGLAGGLYTQYF
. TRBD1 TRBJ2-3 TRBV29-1 TGCAGCGTTCCCCGGGACAGGGGGATACGGGGGGGAATATCAGATACGCAGTATTTT CSVPRDRGIRGGISDTQYF
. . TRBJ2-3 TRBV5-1 TGCGCCAGCAGCTTTCGTCTAGCGTCTAGCACAGATACGCAGTATTTT CASSFRLASSTDTQYF
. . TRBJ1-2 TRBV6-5 TGTGCCAGCAGTTCGCCCCGGGAGAACTATGGCTACACCTTC CASSSPRENYGYTF
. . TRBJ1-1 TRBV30 TGTGCCTGGAACAAGGGGTTGAACACTGAAGCTTTCTTT CAWNKGLNTEAFF
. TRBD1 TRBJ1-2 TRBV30 TGTGCCTGGACGGACAGGAACTATGGCTACACCTTC CAWTDRNYGYTF
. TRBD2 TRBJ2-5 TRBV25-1 TGTGCCAGCAGGTCTAGCGGGGAGTCCTACCAAGAGACCCAGTACTTC CASRSSGESYQETQYF
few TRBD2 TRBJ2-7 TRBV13 TGTGCCAGCAGCTATAGCGGGGGGTCCTACGAGCAGTACTTC CASSYSGGSYEQYF
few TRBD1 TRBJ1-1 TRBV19 TGTGCCAGTAGAAGGGACAGGGGAATGAACACTGAAGCTTTCTTT CASRRDRGMNTEAFF
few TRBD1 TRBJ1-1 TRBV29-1 TGCAGCGTAACCCCCCGGGACAGTCTGAACACTGAAGCTTTCTTT CSVTPRDSLNTEAFF
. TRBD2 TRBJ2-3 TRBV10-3 TGTGCCATCAGGACTAGCGGGGGCGAGGGTACGCAGTATTTT CAIRTSGGEGTQYF
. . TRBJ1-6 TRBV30 TGTGCCTGGAGTTTAGGCAGGGACAATTCACCCCTCCACTTT CAWSLGRDNSPLHF
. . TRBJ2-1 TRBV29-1 TGCAGCGCAGACGGGTCGGCGGGCAATGAGCAGTTCTTC CSADGSAGNEQFF
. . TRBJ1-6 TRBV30 TGTGCCTGGAGTCAAGTGTCCTCCTATAATTCACCCCTCCACTTT CAWSQVSSYNSPLHF
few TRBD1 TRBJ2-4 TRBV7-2 TGTGCCAGCAGCTTAAACAGGGGGGAGGTTCAGTACTTC CASSLNRGEVQYF
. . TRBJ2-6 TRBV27 TGTGCCAGCAGGAAGTTTAGTGCTGGGGCCAACGTCCTGACTTTC CASRKFSAGANVLTF
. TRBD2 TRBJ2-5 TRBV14 TGTGCCAGCAGTCAGAGACTAGCGGGGAGCGAGACCCAGTACTTC CASSQRLAGSETQYF
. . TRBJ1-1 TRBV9 TGTGCCAGCAGCGTAGTATGGGGGACTAACACTGAAGCTTTCTTT CASSVVWGTNTEAFF
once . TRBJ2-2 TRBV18 TGTGCCAGCTCACCAGACTCCAGTCGGGAGCTGTTTTTT CASSPDSSRELFF
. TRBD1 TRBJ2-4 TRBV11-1 TGTGCCAGCAGTTCTAGGGACAGGGCGTCCAAAAACATTCAGTACTTC CASSSRDRASKNIQYF
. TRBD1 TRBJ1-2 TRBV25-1 TGTGCCAGCAGTGAATATTCGGACAGGCGTCGGGGCTACACCTTC CASSEYSDRRRGYTF
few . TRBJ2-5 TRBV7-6 TGTGCCAGCTCCTTTTTAGGGGAGACCCAGTACTTC CASSFLGETQYF
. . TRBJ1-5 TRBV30 TGTGCCTGGAGTGTACAAACAGGCCGGGGTCAGCCCCAGCATTTT CAWSVQTGRGQPQHF
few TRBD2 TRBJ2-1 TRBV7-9 TGTGCCAGCAGCCGGACTAGCGGGGTAGACTACAATGAGCAGTTCTTC CASSRTSGVDYNEQFF
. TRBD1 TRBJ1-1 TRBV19 TGTGCCAGTAGTATAACCACAGGGGGAACTGAAGCTTTCTTT CASSITTGGTEAFF
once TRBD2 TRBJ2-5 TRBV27 TGTGCCAGCAGTGACCTCGGGACTAGCGTGAAGACCCAGTACTTC CASSDLGTSVKTQYF
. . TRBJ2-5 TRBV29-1 TGCAGCGTTGACTGGGAGACCCAGTACTTC CSVDWETQYF
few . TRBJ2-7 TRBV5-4 TGTGCCAGCAGCTTGGATGGGGAGCAAGCCTACGAGCAGTACTTC CASSLDGEQAYEQYF
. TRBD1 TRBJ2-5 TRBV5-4 TGTGCCAGCAGCGTACCGGGACAGCAAGAGACCCAGTACTTC CASSVPGQQETQYF
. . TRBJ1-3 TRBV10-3 TGTGCCATCTTCCCCGGTTCTCCTGGAAACACCATATATTTT CAIFPGSPGNTIYF
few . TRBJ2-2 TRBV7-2 TGTGCCAGCAGCTTAGAACTAGTCCTCCGGGAGCTGTTTTTT CASSLELVLRELFF
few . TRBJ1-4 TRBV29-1 TGCAGCGTGAATCAGGGGGAAAAACTGTTTTTT CSVNQGEKLFF
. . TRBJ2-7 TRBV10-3 TGTGCCATCAGCCCCCAGGGGTCCAATAGCGAGCAGTACTTC CAISPQGSNSEQYF
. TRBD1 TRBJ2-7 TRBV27 TGTGCCAGCAGTTTCCGGGACAGCTACGAGCAGTACTTC CASSFRDSYEQYF